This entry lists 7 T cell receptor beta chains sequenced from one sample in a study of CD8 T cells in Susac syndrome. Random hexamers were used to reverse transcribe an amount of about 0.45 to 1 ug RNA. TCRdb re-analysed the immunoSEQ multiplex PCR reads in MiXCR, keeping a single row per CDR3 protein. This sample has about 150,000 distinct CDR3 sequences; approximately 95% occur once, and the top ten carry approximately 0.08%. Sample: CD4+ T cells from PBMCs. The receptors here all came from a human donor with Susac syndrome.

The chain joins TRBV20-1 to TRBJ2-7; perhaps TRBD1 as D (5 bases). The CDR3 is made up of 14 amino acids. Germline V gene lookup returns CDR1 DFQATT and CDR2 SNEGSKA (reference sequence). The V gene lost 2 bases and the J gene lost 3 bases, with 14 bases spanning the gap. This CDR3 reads CSARPGITVYEQYF. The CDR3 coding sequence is TGCAGTGCTAGACCAGGGATTACGGTCTACGAGCAGTACTTC.

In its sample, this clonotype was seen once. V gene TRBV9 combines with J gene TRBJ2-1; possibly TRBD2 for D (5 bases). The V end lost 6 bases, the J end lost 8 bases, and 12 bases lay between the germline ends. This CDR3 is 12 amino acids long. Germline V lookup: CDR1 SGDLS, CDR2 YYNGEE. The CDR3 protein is CASTPRGDEQFF. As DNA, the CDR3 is TGTGCCAGCACCCCACGGGGAGATGAGCAGTTCTTC.

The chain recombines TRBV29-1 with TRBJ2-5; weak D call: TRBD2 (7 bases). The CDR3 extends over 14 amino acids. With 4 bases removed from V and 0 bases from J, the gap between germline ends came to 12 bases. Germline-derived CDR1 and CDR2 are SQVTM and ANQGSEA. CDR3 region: CSVGSGGYQETQYF. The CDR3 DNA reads TGCAGCGTTGGTTCGGGGGGCTACCAAGAGACCCAGTACTTC.

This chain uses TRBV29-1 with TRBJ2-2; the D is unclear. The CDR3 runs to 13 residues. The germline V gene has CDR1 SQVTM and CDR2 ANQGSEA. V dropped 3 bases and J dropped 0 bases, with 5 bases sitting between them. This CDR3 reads CSVDRTNTGELFF. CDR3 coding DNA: TGCAGCGTTGATAGGACGAACACCGGGGAGCTGTTTTTT.

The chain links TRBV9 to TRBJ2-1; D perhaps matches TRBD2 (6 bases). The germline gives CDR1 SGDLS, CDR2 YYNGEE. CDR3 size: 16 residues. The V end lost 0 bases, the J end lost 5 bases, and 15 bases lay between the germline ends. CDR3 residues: CASSVDGGTAHNEQFF. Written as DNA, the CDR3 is TGTGCCAGCAGCGTAGATGGTGGGACTGCCCACAATGAGCAGTTCTTC.

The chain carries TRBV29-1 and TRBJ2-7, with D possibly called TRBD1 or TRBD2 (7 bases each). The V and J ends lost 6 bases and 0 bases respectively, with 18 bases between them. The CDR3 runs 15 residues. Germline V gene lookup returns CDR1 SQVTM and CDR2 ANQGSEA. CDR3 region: CSVSGTEKSSYEQYF. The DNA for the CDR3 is TGCAGCGTCAGCGGGACAGAAAAAAGCTCCTACGAGCAGTACTTC.

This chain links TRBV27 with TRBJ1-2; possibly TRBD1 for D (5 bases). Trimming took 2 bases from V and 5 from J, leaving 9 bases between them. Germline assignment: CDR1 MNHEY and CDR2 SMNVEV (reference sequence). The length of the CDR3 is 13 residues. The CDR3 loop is CASSLGAGYGYTF. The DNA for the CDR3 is TGTGCCAGCAGTTTAGGGGCAGGGTATGGCTACACCTTC.